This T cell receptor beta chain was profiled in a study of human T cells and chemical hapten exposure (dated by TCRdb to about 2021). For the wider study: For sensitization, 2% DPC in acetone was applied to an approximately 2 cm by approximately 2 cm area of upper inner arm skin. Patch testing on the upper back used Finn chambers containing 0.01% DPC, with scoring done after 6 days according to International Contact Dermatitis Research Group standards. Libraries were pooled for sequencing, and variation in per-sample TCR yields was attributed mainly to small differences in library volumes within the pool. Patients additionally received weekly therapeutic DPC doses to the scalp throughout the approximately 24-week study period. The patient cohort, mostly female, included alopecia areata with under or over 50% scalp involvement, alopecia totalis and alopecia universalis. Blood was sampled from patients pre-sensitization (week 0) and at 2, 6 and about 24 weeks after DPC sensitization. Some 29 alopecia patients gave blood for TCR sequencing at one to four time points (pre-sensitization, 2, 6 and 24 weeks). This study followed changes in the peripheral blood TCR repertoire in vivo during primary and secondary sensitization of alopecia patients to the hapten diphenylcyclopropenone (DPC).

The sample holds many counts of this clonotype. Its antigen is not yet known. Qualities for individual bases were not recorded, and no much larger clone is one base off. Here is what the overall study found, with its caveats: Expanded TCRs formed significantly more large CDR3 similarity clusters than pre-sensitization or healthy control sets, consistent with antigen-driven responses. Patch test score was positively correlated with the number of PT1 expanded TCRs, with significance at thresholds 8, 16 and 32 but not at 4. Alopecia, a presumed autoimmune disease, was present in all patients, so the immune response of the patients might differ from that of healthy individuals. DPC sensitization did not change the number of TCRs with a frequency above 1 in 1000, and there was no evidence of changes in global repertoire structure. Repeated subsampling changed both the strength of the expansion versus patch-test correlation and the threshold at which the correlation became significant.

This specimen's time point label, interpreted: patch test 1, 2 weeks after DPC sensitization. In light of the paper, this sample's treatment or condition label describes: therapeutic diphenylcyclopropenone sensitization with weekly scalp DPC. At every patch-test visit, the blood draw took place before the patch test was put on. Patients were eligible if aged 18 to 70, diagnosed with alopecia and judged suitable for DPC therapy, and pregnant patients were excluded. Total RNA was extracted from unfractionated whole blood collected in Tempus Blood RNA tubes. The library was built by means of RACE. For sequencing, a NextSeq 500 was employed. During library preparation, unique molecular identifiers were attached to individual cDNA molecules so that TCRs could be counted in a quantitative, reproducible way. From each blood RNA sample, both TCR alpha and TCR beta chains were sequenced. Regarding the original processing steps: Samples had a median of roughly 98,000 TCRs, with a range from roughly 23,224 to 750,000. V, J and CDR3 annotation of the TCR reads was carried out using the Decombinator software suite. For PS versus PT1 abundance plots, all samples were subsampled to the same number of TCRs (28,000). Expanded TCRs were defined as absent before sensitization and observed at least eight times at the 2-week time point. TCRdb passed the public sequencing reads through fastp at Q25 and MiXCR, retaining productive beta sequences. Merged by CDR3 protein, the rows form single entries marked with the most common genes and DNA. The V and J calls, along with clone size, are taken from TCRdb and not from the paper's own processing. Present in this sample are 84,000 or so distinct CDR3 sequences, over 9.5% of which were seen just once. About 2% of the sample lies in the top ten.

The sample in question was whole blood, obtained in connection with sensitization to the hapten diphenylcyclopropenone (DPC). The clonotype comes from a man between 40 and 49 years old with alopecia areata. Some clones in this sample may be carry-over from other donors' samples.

The CDR3 corresponds to CASSFRVGTEAFF. The sequence in DNA is TGTGCCAGCAGTTTCAGGGTAGGGACTGAAGCTTTCTTT. The V gene is TRBV27 and the J gene is TRBJ1-1, and possibly TRBD1, on 5 matching bases. Trimming removed 3 bases from V and 5 bases from J, leaving 10 bases between the germline ends. Including cysteine and phenylalanine, the CDR3 has 13 amino acids. The kept DNA is CDR3 alone, 39 bases in frame from the first base. Via the germline V gene (reference sequence), CDR1 is MNHEY and CDR2 SMNVEV.